What follows is one T cell receptor (beta chain) and its context. Its antigen is still unknown. With the ViraFEST assay, the study expanded antigen-specific CD4+ T cells using viral peptide pools, then sequenced them. Following 10 days of culture, CD4+ T cells were isolated. The person had a PCR-confirmed SARS-CoV-2 infection during March to December 2020. The sample is drawn from a study of vaccination effects on CD4 cells after COVID-19. Sequencing used immunoSEQ multiplex PCR; TCRdb keeps in-frame clones, though not all of them. The sample lists some 56,000 clones; around three quarters were seen once. The CDR3 consists of 14 residues. The V end was cut by 3 bases, the J end by 8 bases, with 16 bases between. Per the germline V gene, CDR1 is MNHEY and CDR2 is SMNVEV (reference sequence).

The gene calls are TRBV27 and TRBJ1-1; D is unclear. This receptor was obtained from a human donor who had a prior SARS-CoV-2 infection. The sample was CD4+ T cells from PBMCs cultured with HIV peptides, taken before COVID-19 vaccination. The sample's subset: HIV-1 Nef peptide pool negative control/reference culture. CDR3 nucleotides: TGTGCCAGCAGTTTGATAGCGGGCGTGGGGGAAGCTTTCTTT. It encodes CASSLIAGVGEAFF.